The TCR beta chain described here comes from a study of response to subunit inactivated influenza vaccine. TCRdb analysed the RT-PCR reads with MiXCR anew, one entry per CDR3 protein. The sample lists fewer than 550,000 distinct CDR3 sequences, around 25% occurring once. Findings of the study overall: New T cells are recruited in small numbers by each seasonal influenza vaccination, according to the authors' suggestion.

The CDR3 covers 8 residues. Notes on this clonotype: Its antigen is unidentified. A read error may produce the germline difference seen at one junction end.

The V call is TRBV12-3 or TRBV12-4, the J call TRBJ2-3; no definite D call. The specimen comprised CD4+ T cells sorted from PBMCs, sampled roughly 5 days after vaccination. The sequence was obtained from a middle-aged man who received an inactivated influenza vaccine. The CDR3 nucleotides are TGTGCCAGCAGCAACCGCGATTTT. This gives the protein CASSNRDF.